The sequence of this TCR beta chain was determined in a study of T cells in Graves' hyperthyroidism and ophthalmopathy. Study details: Peripheral blood was acquired at first diagnosis, ahead of any therapy whatsoever.

CDR1 SGHTA and CDR2 FQGNSA come from the germline V gene. The CDR3 consists of 15 residues. V lost 5 bases and J 0 bases, leaving 14 bases between the germline ends. Ophthalmopathy patients had moderate-to-severe active disease, CAS ≥3, NOSPECS ≥4, and disease duration under 3 months. TCR beta CDR3 region amplification was performed from RNA transcripts. HTBI primers drove first-round RT-PCR of the TCR CDR3. TCRdb reprocessed the multiplex PCR reads with MiXCR, giving one entry per CDR3 protein. Of roughly 500,000 distinct CDR3 sequences listed, approximately 23% were seen once; the top ten hold 49%. The source of this sequence is an older woman with Graves' ophthalmopathy. Sequenced material: blood. V gene TRBV7-2 combines with J gene TRBJ2-7; a possible D gene is TRBD2 (6 bases). The CDR3 bases are TGTGCCAGCAGCCCACGGGACTTGAGCTCCTACGAGCAGTACTTC. Translating it yields CASSPRDLSSYEQYF.